This T cell receptor (beta chain) is drawn from a study of beta chain features in type 1 diabetes. Study-level findings and limits: Any HLA type influence on TCRB rearrangement was left unresolved here. Cells expressing TCR highly could be over-represented by cDNA sequencing. There was a moderate but significant shortening of TCRB CDR3s in all four CD4+ subsets of Type 1 diabetes patients.

The sequenced template was cDNA made from the entire isolated RNA. Sequenced by immunoSEQ multiplex PCR; TCRdb stores in-frame clones only, minus some. This sample has around 250,000 clones, with roughly 24% found just once. The authors sorted CD4+ naive, central memory, regulatory and stem cell-like memory cells via CD45RO/CCR7/CD25/CD127/CD95/CD27. In all sorted populations, purity surpassed 95%. There are a few counts of this clone. The antigen is undetermined. Germline assignment: CDR1 LGHNA and CDR2 YNFKEQ. Trimming left V 4 bases short and J 1 base short, with 10 bases between. The CDR3 runs 14 residues.

The chain couples TRBV4-2 to TRBJ2-5; tentatively, D is TRBD1 (5 bases). Sequenced material: naive CD4+ T cells from blood. This TCR derives from a woman in her 30s with type 1 diabetes. CDR3 sequence reads: CASSRQTVQETQYF. The CDR3 DNA follows: TGTGCCAGCAGCCGTCAGACAGTCCAAGAGACCCAGTACTTC.